This T cell receptor beta chain came from a study of cytomegalovirus exposure and HLA in healthy donors. On this clone itself: The antigen is not known.

This CDR3 comprises 16 residues. The J segment lost 2 bases and the V segment lost 7 bases, leaving 13 bases of the junction unmatched. Germline values: CDR1 SNHLY, CDR2 FYNNEI. Researchers ran the PCR with 60 Vbeta and 13 Jbeta primers. TCRdb's table, derived via immunoSEQ multiplex PCR, lists solely in-frame clones and lacks some. The sample comprises approximately 70,000 clones, roughly 79% of which are singletons, and approximately 6.3% rests with the top ten. Study-level findings and limits: Usually a TCR sequence was rare, but some public TCRs were found in many donors. The later analysis indicated that the majority of CMV-associated TCR beta chains appeared HLA-restricted. Apart from CMV serostatus, no immune exposure information was available.

V gene TRBV2 combines with J gene TRBJ1-2; 7 positions match TRBD1. The sequencing sample was made of PBMCs. The source is a man aged 45-60 years in good health and CMV-seronegative. The DNA for the CDR3 is TGTGCCAGCAAGGGAACAGGGGAAGCAGGGAACTATGGCTACACCTTC. It specifies CASKGTGEAGNYGYTF.